Listed below are T cell receptor beta chains from one sample, sequenced in a study of blood T cell repertoires in COVID-19. Method: immunoSEQ multiplex PCR; TCRdb's copy keeps in-frame clones and lacks some. Here the sample spans fewer than 25,000 clones, about 88% being singletons. Sequenced input: peripheral blood. The receptors stem from a human donor with acute or convalescent COVID-19. The donor label of this sample is uncertain. CDR3s include the opening cysteine and the closing phenylalanine or tryptophan. The D gene is left open where the match is weak. Rows may omit the clone size; those that give it use once, few, many or a size class.

d_call,clone_size,v_call,j_call,cdr3_aa,cdr3_nt
.,.,TRBV7-8,TRBJ1-4,CASSSAGTSNEKLFF,TGTGCCAGCAGCTCAGCCGGGACAAGTAATGAAAAACTGTTTTTT
.,.,TRBV4-1,TRBJ2-2,CASSQDRAPGGTGELFF,TGCGCCAGCAGCCAAGATCGGGCCCCCGGGGGCACCGGGGAGCTGTTTTTT
.,.,TRBV9,TRBJ1-6,CASSVTGSSPLHF,TGTGCCAGCAGCGTAACAGGGTCGTCACCCCTCCACTTT
.,.,TRBV6-5,TRBJ2-1,CASSYSPGSYNEQFF,TGTGCCAGCAGTTACTCTCCAGGCTCTTACAATGAGCAGTTCTTC
.,.,TRBV2,TRBJ2-5,CASILEGAGGETQYF,.
.,.,TRBV19,TRBJ2-5,CATSGVRGIQETQYF,TGTGCCACCTCGGGTGTCAGGGGCATACAAGAGACCCAGTACTTC
.,.,TRBV5-4,TRBJ1-2,CASSDERNYGYTF,TGTGCCAGCAGCGATGAGAGAAACTATGGCTACACCTTC
.,.,TRBV6-2/TRBV6-3,TRBJ2-7,CASSPRQYEQYF,TGTGCCAGCAGCCCCCGTCAGTACGAGCAGTACTTC
.,few,TRBV2,TRBJ2-7,CASRARDTQEEQYF,TGTGCCAGCAGGGCACGGGACACCCAAGAGGAGCAGTACTTC
.,.,TRBV2,TRBJ2-4,CASMNDLRGAKNIQYF,TGTGCCAGCATGAACGACCTTCGAGGGGCCAAAAACATTCAGTACTTC
.,.,TRBV9,TRBJ1-2,CASSVATSGAGYTF,TGTGCCAGCAGCGTAGCTACGAGTGGAGCAGGCTACACCTTC
TRBD1,.,TRBV6-6,TRBJ1-3,CASRPTGSGNTIYF,TGTGCCAGCAGACCGACAGGGAGTGGAAACACCATATATTTT
.,.,TRBV2,TRBJ2-7,CASSLQGAEQYF,TGTGCCAGCAGTCTACAGGGTGCCGAGCAGTACTTC